Below are 18 T cell receptor beta chains sequenced from a single sample in a study of cytomegalovirus exposure and HLA in healthy donors. Primers for the PCR totalled 60 Vbeta and 13 Jbeta. Clones were read by immunoSEQ multiplex PCR, and TCRdb kept only the in-frame ones, dropping some. Found here are about 140,000 clones, about three quarters of them singletons; the top ten hold approximately 1.3%. Sequencing used PBMCs. The receptors derive from a male donor in good health and CMV-seropositive.

The V gene is TRBV13, the J gene TRBJ2-7, with D perhaps TRBD1 (6 bases). Trimming cost V 6 bases and J 1 base, with 10 bases left between them. The germline gives CDR1 PRHDT, CDR2 FYEKMQ (reference sequence). This CDR3 spans 13 amino acids. CDR3 protein: CASSPGQSYEQYF. Here the CDR3 DNA reads TGTGCCAGCAGTCCGGGACAATCCTACGAGCAGTACTTC.

V gene TRBV6-1 combines with J gene TRBJ2-7; D call uncertain. Trimming left V 2 bases short and J 7 bases short, with 9 bases between. Germline CDR1 and CDR2: MNHNS and SASEGT. The CDR3 has 12 amino acids. The CDR3 here is CASSESRWEQYF. Written as DNA, the CDR3 is TGTGCCAGCAGTGAATCTCGGTGGGAGCAGTACTTC.

The rearrangement joins TRBV18 to TRBJ2-1; D is possibly TRBD2 (6 bases). Germline CDR1 and CDR2: KGHSH and LQKENI. CDR3 size: 14 residues. V lost 5 bases and J lost 4, with 12 bases in between. The CDR3 spells CASSAGTPYNEQFF. The CDR3 DNA follows: TGTGCCAGCTCAGCCGGGACTCCTTACAATGAGCAGTTCTTC.

The J gene is TRBJ1-5, the V gene TRBV7-8, with D hard to call. V lost 1 base to trimming and J lost 1 base, with 5 bases between them. This CDR3 region has 14 residues. CDR1 is SGHVS, CDR2 FQNEAQ, per germline. For the CDR3, the DNA is TGTGCCAGCAGCTTAGAGCTGAGCAATCAGCCCCAGCATTTT. This gives the protein CASSLELSNQPQHF.

The chain recombines TRBV19 with TRBJ2-3, with D possibly matching TRBD2 (6 bases). Germline V gene sequence: CDR1 LNHDA, CDR2 SQIVND (reference sequence). This CDR3 has 15 amino acids. V dropped 6 bases and J dropped 8 bases, with 21 bases sitting between them. CDR3 sequence reads: CASSPGTAIPGTQYF. In DNA, the CDR3 is TGTGCCAGTAGCCCCGGGACTGCCATCCCCGGTACGCAGTATTTT.

In this sample, this clone turned up once. The J gene is TRBJ2-7, the V gene TRBV6-1; perhaps TRBD2 as D (6 bases). CDR1 and CDR2 from the germline V gene are MNHNS and SASEGT. Between the trimmed V and J ends, which lost 4 bases and 3 bases, there was a span of 13 bases. The CDR3 loop spans 14 amino acids. The CDR3 here is CASSGRVGSYEQYF. The CDR3 DNA is TGTGCCAGCAGTGGGAGGGTAGGTAGCTACGAGCAGTACTTC.

V and J are TRBV27 and TRBJ2-7, with D perhaps TRBD2 (7 bases). The CDR3 has 13 residues. V lost 5 bases to trimming and J lost 2 bases, with 10 bases between them. Germline V gives CDR1 MNHEY, CDR2 SMNVEV (reference sequence). The CDR3 DNA follows: TGTGCCAGCAGTCAAGGGGGGGCCTACGAGCAGTACTTC. This codes for CASSQGGAYEQYF.

The chain uses TRBV18 and TRBJ1-6; 7 positions agree with TRBD1. CDR1 KGHSH and CDR2 LQKENI come from the germline V gene. This CDR3 is 15 amino acids long. Trimming took 3 bases from V and 10 from J; bases not matched to a gene: 9. CDR3 region: CASSPLMTGQSPLHF. Written as DNA, the CDR3 is TGTGCCAGCTCACCCTTAATGACAGGGCAGTCACCCCTCCACTTT.

The chain employs TRBV5-6 and TRBJ2-5, with 8 bases that match TRBD1. The assigned J gene may be wrong: the sequence end matches TRBJ2-7 better. The germline gives CDR1 SGHDT, CDR2 YYEEEE. The CDR3 length is 14 residues. The CDR3 nucleotides read TGTGCCAGCAGGTGGACAGGGAGCTCCTACGAGCAGTACTTC. Translating it yields CASRWTGSSYEQYF.

On this clone itself: This sample includes further DNA sequences coding for the same CDR3. The rearrangement joins TRBV4-2 to TRBJ1-1; D call uncertain. The CDR3 spans 13 residues. Looked up from germline, CDR1 is LGHNA and CDR2 is YNFKEQ. V was clipped by 1 base and J by 1 base, with 4 bases between them. As DNA, the CDR3 is TGTGCCAGCAGCCAAGGGAGGAACACTGAAGCTTTCTTT. Protein: CASSQGRNTEAFF.

This sequence joins TRBV10-2 and TRBJ1-2, with 8 bases lining up with TRBD1. Germline lookup yields CDR1 WSHSY and CDR2 SAAADI. The J segment lost 8 bases and the V segment lost 5 bases, leaving 10 bases of the junction unmatched. The CDR3 totals 14 residues. The CDR3 DNA reads TGCGCCAGCAGTTCAACAGGGGGGGGCAGCGGCTACACCTTC. Translation: CASSSTGGGSGYTF.

This chain links TRBV6-5 with TRBJ1-2; TRBD1 might be the D (5 bases). The V gene's germline CDR1 is MNHEY and CDR2 SVGAGI. V lost 6 bases, J lost 4 bases, and 9 bases lay in between. The length of the CDR3 is 12 residues. CDR3 nucleotides: TGTGCCAGCAGCGACAGACCCTATGGCTACACCTTC. Residues: CASSDRPYGYTF.

The chain carries TRBV27 and TRBJ1-2; TRBD1 might be the D (5 bases). Trimming shortened V by 6 bases and J by 4 bases, and 12 bases separated the two germline ends. Looked up from germline, CDR1 is MNHEY and CDR2 is SMNVEV (reference sequence). The CDR3 consists of 13 residues. The CDR3, as DNA: TGTGCCAGCAGACCGGGACTGATCTATGGCTACACCTTC. It codes for CASRPGLIYGYTF.

This chain uses TRBV4-2 with TRBJ2-1, with D perhaps matching TRBD1 (5 bases). Between the trimmed V and J ends, which lost 3 bases and 9 bases, there was a span of 18 bases. This CDR3 is built from 15 residues. Germline-derived CDR1 and CDR2 are LGHNA and YNFKEQ. For the CDR3, the DNA is TGTGCCAGCAGCCACCCTGGGCAGGGCCTGATTGAGCAGTTCTTC. Its translation is CASSHPGQGLIEQFF.

The chain carries TRBV5-1 and TRBJ2-1; 8 nucleotides line up with TRBD1. Germline CDR1 reads SGHRS; CDR2 reads YFSETQ. The J segment lost 11 bases and the V segment lost 2 bases, leaving 3 bases of the junction unmatched. There are 12 residues in the CDR3. CDR3 DNA: TGCGCCAGCAGCTTTACAGGGGGTAAGCAGTTCTTC. It encodes CASSFTGGKQFF.

The chain carries TRBV19 and TRBJ2-1, with 15 bases lining up with TRBD2. The CDR3 contains 16 residues. With V trimmed by 5 bases and J by 10 bases, 9 bases remained unmatched. The V gene's germline CDR1 is LNHDA and CDR2 SQIVND (reference sequence). The CDR3 DNA is TGTGCCAGTAGTTTCCAGGGACTAGCGGGGGGATGGGAGCAGTTCTTC. It specifies CASSFQGLAGGWEQFF.

The rearrangement uses TRBV25-1 and TRBJ2-2; TRBD2 matches at 10 bases. Germline CDR1 is MGHDK and CDR2 is SYGVNS. The J segment lost 8 bases and the V segment lost 4 bases, leaving 7 bases of the junction unmatched. The CDR3 totals 15 residues. The DNA of the CDR3 is TGTGCCAGCAGTGCTAGCGGGGGTCCCGTGGGGGAGCTGTTTTTT. The encoded protein is CASSASGGPVGELFF.

The V and J genes are TRBV28 and TRBJ1-2; D is possibly TRBD1 (6 bases). In germline, CDR1 is MDHEN, CDR2 SYDVKM. The CDR3 is 13 residues long. V lost 3 bases, J lost 4 bases, and 9 bases lay in between. CDR3 protein: CASSFHRAYGYTF. CDR3 DNA sequence: TGTGCCAGCAGTTTTCACAGGGCCTATGGCTACACCTTC.